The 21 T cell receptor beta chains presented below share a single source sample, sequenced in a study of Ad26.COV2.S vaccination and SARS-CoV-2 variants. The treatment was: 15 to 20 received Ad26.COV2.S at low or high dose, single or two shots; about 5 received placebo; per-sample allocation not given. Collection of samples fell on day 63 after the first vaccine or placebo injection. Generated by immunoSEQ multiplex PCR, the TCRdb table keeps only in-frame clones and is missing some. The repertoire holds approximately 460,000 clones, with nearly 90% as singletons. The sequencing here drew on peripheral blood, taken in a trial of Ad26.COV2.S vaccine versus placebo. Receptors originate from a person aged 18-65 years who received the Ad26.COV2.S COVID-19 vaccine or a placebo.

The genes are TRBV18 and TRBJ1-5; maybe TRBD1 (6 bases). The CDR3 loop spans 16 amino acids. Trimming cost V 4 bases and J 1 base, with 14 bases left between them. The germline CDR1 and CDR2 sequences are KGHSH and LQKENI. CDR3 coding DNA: TGTGCCAGCTCACAGCTAGGGGGACGGAGCAATCAGCCCCAGCATTTT. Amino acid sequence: CASSQLGGRSNQPQHF.

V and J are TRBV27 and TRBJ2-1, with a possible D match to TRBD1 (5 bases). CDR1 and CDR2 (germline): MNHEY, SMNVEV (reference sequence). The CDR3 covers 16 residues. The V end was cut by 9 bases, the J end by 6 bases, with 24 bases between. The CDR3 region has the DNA TGTGCCAGTTACCGGCTAGGGGCCGGAGTTTTCAATGAGCAGTTCTTC. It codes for CASYRLGAGVFNEQFF.

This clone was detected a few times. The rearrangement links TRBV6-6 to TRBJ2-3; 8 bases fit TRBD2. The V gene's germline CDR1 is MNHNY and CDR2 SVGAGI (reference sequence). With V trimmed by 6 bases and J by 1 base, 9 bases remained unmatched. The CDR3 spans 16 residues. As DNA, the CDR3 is TGTGCCAGCAGCCAGCAGACTAGCGTCGGCACAGATACGCAGTATTTT. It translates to CASSQQTSVGTDTQYF.

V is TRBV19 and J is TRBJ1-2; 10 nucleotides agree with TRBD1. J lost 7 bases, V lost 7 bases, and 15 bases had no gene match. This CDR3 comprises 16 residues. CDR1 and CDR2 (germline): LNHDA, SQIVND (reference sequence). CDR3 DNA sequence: TGTGCCAGTAACCCGAGAATTGGGACAGGGGCGGGTGGCTACACCTTC. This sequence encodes CASNPRIGTGAGGYTF.

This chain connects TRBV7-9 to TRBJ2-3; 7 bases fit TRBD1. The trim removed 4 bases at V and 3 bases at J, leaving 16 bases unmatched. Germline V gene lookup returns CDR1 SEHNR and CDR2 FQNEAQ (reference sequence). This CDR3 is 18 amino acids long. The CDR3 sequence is CASSSIPKYRGGTDTQYF. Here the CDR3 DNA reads TGTGCCAGCAGCTCGATCCCCAAATACAGGGGTGGAACAGATACGCAGTATTTT.

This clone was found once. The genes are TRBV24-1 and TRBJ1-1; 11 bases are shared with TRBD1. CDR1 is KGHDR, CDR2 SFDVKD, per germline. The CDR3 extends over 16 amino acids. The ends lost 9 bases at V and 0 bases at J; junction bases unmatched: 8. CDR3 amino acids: CATGEDRGRVNTEAFF. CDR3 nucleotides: TGTGCCACCGGAGAGGACAGGGGGCGCGTGAACACTGAAGCTTTCTTT.

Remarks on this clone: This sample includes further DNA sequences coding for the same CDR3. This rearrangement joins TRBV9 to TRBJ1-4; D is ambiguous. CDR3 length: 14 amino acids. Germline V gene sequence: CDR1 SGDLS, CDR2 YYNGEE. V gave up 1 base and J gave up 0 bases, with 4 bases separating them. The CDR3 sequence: CASSVTATNEKLFF. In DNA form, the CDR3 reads TGTGCCAGCAGCGTAACAGCAACTAATGAAAAACTGTTTTTT. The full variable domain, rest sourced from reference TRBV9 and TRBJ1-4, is DSGVTQTPKHLITATGQRVTLRCSPRSGDLSVYWYQQSLDQGLQFLIQYYNGEERAKGNILERFSAQQFPDLHSELNLSSLELGDSALYFCASSVTATNEKLFFGSGTQLSVL.

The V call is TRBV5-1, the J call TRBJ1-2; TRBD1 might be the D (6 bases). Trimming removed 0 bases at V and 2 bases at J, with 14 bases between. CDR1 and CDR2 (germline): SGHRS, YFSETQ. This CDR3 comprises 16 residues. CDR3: CASSLASGTQNYGYTF. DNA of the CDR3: TGCGCCAGCAGCTTGGCCTCCGGGACACAAAACTATGGCTACACCTTC.

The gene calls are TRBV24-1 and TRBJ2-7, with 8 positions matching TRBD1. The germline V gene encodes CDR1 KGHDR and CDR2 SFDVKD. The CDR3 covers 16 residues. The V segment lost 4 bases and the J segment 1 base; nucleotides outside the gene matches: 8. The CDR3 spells CATSDPLGTGSYEQYF. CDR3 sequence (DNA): TGTGCCACCAGTGACCCCCTCGGGACAGGTTCCTACGAGCAGTACTTC.

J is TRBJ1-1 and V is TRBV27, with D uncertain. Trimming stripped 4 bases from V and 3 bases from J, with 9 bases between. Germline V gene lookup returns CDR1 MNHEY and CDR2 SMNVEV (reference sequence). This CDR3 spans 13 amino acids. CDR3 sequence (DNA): TGTGCCAGCAGTTCCCGTGACGACACTGAAGCTTTCTTT. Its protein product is CASSSRDDTEAFF.

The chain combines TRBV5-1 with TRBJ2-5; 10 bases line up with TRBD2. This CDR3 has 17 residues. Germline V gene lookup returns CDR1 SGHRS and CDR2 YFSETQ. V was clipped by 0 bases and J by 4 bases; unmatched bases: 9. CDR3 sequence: CASSLAGGLASRETQYF. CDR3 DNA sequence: TGCGCCAGCAGCTTGGCCGGGGGACTAGCGAGTAGAGAGACCCAGTACTTC.

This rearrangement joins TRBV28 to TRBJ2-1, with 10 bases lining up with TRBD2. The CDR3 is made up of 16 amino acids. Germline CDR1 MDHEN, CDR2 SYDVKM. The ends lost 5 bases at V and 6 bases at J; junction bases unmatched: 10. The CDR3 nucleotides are TGTGCCAGCAGTCGAAGAAGCGGGAGGGCCGGCAATGAGCAGTTCTTC. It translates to CASSRRSGRAGNEQFF.

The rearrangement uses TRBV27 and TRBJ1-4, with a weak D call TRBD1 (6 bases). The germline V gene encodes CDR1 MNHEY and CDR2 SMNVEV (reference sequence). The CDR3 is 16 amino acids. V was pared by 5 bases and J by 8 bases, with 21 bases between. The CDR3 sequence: CASSPHPGQGVEKLFF. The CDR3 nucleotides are TGTGCCAGCAGTCCTCATCCGGGACAAGGTGTGGAAAAACTGTTTTTT.

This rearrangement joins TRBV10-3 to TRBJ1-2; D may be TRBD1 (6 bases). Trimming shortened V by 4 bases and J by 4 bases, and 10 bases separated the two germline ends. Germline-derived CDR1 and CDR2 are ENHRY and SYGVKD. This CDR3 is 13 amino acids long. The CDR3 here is CAISGRGSYGYTF. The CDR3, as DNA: TGTGCCATCAGTGGGAGGGGGAGCTATGGCTACACCTTC.

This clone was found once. In nucleotides, the CDR3 is TGTGCCAGCAGTCCAACAGGACGCCCGCCCCTCTACGAGCAGTACTTC. It codes for CASSPTGRPPLYEQYF. The chain links TRBV28 to TRBJ2-7, with D tentatively TRBD1 (5 bases). Trimming pared 5 bases from V and 3 bases from J, leaving 20 bases between. The CDR3 runs to 16 residues. Germline CDR1 MDHEN, CDR2 SYDVKM.

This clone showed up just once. CDR3 sequence (DNA): TGTGCCAGCGGTAATGGGGGTGGAGGCTACACCTTC. This encodes CASGNGGGGYTF. The rearrangement uses TRBV9 and TRBJ1-2; a possible D gene is TRBD1 (5 bases). CDR3 length equals 12 residues. Trimming pared 7 bases from V and 8 bases from J, leaving 15 bases between. Germline lookup yields CDR1 SGDLS and CDR2 YYNGEE.

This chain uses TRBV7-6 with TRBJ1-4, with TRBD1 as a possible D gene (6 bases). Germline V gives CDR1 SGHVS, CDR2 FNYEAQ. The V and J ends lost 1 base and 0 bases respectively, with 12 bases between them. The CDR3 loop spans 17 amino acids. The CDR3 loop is CASSLVEGVTTNEKLFF. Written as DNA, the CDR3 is TGTGCCAGCAGCTTAGTCGAGGGGGTGACAACTAATGAAAAACTGTTTTTT.

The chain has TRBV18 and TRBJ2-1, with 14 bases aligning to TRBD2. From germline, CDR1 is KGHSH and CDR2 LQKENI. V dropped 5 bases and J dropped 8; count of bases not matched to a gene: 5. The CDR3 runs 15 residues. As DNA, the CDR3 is TGTGCCAGCTCAACAGGGACTAGCGGGAGCTATGAGCAGTTCTTC. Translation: CASSTGTSGSYEQFF.

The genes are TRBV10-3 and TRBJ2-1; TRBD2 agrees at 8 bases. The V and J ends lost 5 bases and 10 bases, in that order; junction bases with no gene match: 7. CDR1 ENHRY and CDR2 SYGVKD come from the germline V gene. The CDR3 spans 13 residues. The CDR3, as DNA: TGTGCCATCAGTACAGGACTAGCAGGGGAGCAGTTCTTC. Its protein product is CAISTGLAGEQFF.

CDR3 in amino acids: CASSTGSGQPQHF. CDR3 sequence (DNA): TGTGCCAGCAGTACAGGGTCAGGGCAGCCCCAGCATTTT. The rearrangement joins TRBV28 to TRBJ1-5; maybe TRBD1 (6 bases). The germline V gene encodes CDR1 MDHEN and CDR2 SYDVKM. With 5 bases removed from V and 7 bases from J, the gap between germline ends came to 12 bases. The CDR3 has 13 amino acids.

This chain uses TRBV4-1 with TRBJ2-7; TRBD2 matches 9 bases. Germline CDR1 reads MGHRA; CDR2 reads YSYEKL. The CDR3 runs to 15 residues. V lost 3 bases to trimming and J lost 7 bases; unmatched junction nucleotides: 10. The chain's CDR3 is CASSQSTGTSIEQYF. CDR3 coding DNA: TGCGCCAGCAGCCAGAGTACCGGGACTAGCATTGAGCAGTACTTC.